Below are 3 T cell receptor beta chains sequenced from a single sample in a study of blood T cells in healthy people across ages. A sample-barcoded 5' primer and a J-beta primer mix were used in a second PCR of roughly 6 to 11 cycles. TCRdb processed the 5' RACE reads anew with MiXCR; each CDR3 protein has one entry. This table holds 750,000 to 950,000 distinct CDR3 sequences, about 55% found once. The sequencing sample was made of blood. The receptors come from a man older than 75 in good health.

The chain is built from TRBV5-1 and TRBJ2-1; tentatively, D is TRBD2 (5 bases). Germline CDR1 is SGHRS and CDR2 is YFSETQ. With 5 bases removed from V and 1 base from J, the gap between germline ends came to 13 bases. The CDR3 consists of 15 residues. The CDR3 coding sequence is TGCGCCAGCAGTCGAGAGGACTTATCCTACAATGAGCAGTTCTTC. Amino acids: CASSREDLSYNEQFF.

This clonotype was counted a single time. The gene calls are TRBV6-1 and TRBJ2-7; 12 bases are a match to TRBD2. The CDR3 length is 16 residues. V gave up 7 bases and J gave up 2 bases; unmatched junction bases: 9. The germline V gene has CDR1 MNHNS and CDR2 SASEGT. CDR3 DNA sequence: TGTGCCAGCACCAGACCGACTAGCGGGAGCCCCTACGAGCAGTACTTC. Translation: CASTRPTSGSPYEQYF.

V gene TRBV20-1 combines with J gene TRBJ1-5; D is ambiguous. Deletions cut 3 bases from V and 3 bases from J, with 9 bases between. Germline CDR1 reads DFQATT; CDR2 reads SNEGSKA (reference sequence). The CDR3 spans 13 residues. CDR3 sequence reads: CSASRDPNQPQHF. CDR3 nucleotides: TGCAGTGCTAGTCGTGATCCCAATCAGCCCCAGCATTTT.